This entry concerns a single T cell receptor (beta chain). Its antigen target is currently unknown. One base away there is no much larger clone; base qualities are not given. The time point label, as the study defines it: baseline before oral tofacitinib. Lesional scalp punch biopsies and peripheral blood were collected from alopecia areata patients. PBMCs were isolated by density centrifugation and stained for CD3, CD4 and CD8, after which CD4+ and CD8+ T cells were sorted on a FACSAria. The library was produced with the immunoSEQ multiplex PCR assay. For TCR sequencing, RNA was extracted from every sample and reverse transcribed into cDNA to serve as template. SuperScript III was used to make first-strand cDNA, primed with a 2:1 mix of oligo-dT and random hexamers. A synthetic immune receptor repertoire was used to gauge amplification bias, and whatever bias remained was removed computationally. The authors' analysis ran thus. Raw reads were preprocessed to remove errors, and CDR3 was defined by IMGT conventions from the conserved cysteine to phenylalanine. Clonality was calculated as 1 minus Shannon entropy normalized by log2 of the number of productive unique TCRs. CD4 or CD8 identity of scalp clones was inferred by cross-referencing scalp TCRbeta sequences with sorted blood CD4 and CD8 repertoires. This is the immuneACCESS table as TCRdb keeps it, with only in-frame sequences that have V and J called. A part of the clones is gone; compared with another copy, unresolved V genes explain less than half, and the rest is unexplained. V and J calls and clone size follow that table, whereas D and trimming were derived from the DNA. The sample contains 100,000 to 150,000 clones, 49% of them found a single time. The ten biggest clones cover approximately 19% of the sample.

V is shortened by 1 base, J by 10 bases, and the region joining them spans 17 bases. Reading the germline V gene gives CDR1 SGHAT and CDR2 FQNNGV. The CDR3 holds 15 amino acids from the cysteine to the phenylalanine. Just the 45-base CDR3 DNA is kept, in frame starting at base 1. The record originates from a study of CD8+ T cells in alopecia areata (dated by TCRdb to the late 2010s). General notes on the study: The treated patients, all with moderate-to-severe alopecia areata, were enrolled in an open-label pilot trial of oral tofacitinib given at 5 to 10 mg twice daily. RNA was obtained with the PAXgene miRNA kit for fixed scalp, the miRNeasy kit for PBMCs, and the RNeasy kit for mouse skin. In both human patients and the C3H/HeJ mouse model, the study applied high-throughput TCRbeta sequencing to look at T cell clonal expansion in alopecia areata. In humans, TCRbeta sequencing was performed on scalp tissue and on sorted CD4+ and CD8+ peripheral blood T cells from healthy controls and from patients with patchy or totalis/universalis alopecia areata. Tofacitinib was given for 6 to 18 months, followed by 6 months of follow-up off drug to assess delayed response and recurrence. immunoSEQ multiplex PCR using 35 Vbeta forward primers and 13 Jbeta reverse primers was used to amplify TCRbeta CDR3 regions. Scalp clonality was compared across normal scalp (n=4), patchy alopecia areata scalp (n=8), and alopecia totalis/universalis scalp (n=8). Biopsies were taken from tofacitinib-treated patients at baseline and at 4 and 24 weeks of treatment, and a later scalp biopsy was taken in several of the tofacitinib-treated patients.

The paper's findings and limits, for the study overall: Unlike mouse skin, where gammadelta T cells dominate, normal human skin contains resident alphabeta T cells that get sequenced too, which complicates analysis of the scalp TCR repertoire. Higher clonality and more expanded CD8+ clones were observed in lesional scalp than in normal scalp, particularly in alopecia totalis/universalis, a finding suggestive of antigenic drive. Shared TCR sequences between patients were less evident than in mice, which may be partly attributable to HLA diversity in the patient population.

This specimen consisted of CD8+ T cells sorted from blood, obtained at week 0. This clonotype was obtained from a human donor with alopecia areata. The sequence links TRBV11-2 to TRBJ2-1, with the identity of the D gene unclear. The sequenced DNA is TGTGCCAGCAGCTTAGGGACGTTACCCTTAGGGGAGCAGTTCTTC. The encoded protein is CASSLGTLPLGEQFF.